The 16 T cell receptor beta chains presented below share a single source sample, sequenced in a study of radiotherapy plus CTLA-4 blockade in lung cancer. Only in-frame clones appear in the TCRdb table, and some are missing; sequencing was by immunoSEQ multiplex PCR. The sample contains about 62,000 clones, approximately 75% of which appear only once. The specimen was peripheral blood, collected from a patient treated with radiotherapy plus ipilimumab. The receptors here all came from a human donor with non-small cell lung cancer who had a complete response to radiotherapy plus ipilimumab.

The gene calls are TRBV13 and TRBJ2-1, with TRBD1 as a possible D gene (6 bases). The ends were cut back, 1 base at V and 13 bases at J, with 11 bases in the middle. This CDR3 spans 12 amino acids. Germline CDR1 reads PRHDT; CDR2 reads FYEKMQ (reference sequence). This CDR3 reads CASSLDQGSQFF. The CDR3 DNA follows: TGTGCCAGCAGCTTAGACCAGGGGTCCCAGTTCTTC.

The genes are TRBV4-3 and TRBJ1-2; weak D call: TRBD1 (6 bases). In germline, CDR1 is LGHNA, CDR2 YSLEER. The CDR3 is 18 amino acids. The germline V and J ends were trimmed by 0 bases and 4 bases, with 21 bases remaining between them. In nucleotides, the CDR3 is TGCGCCAGCAGCCAAGATCGGGTGGGGGCAGGGACCCTCTATGGCTACACCTTC. It encodes CASSQDRVGAGTLYGYTF.

The J gene is TRBJ1-2, the V gene TRBV5-1; D remains ambiguous. The V and J ends lost 4 bases and 6 bases respectively, with 16 bases between them. Germline V gives CDR1 SGHRS, CDR2 YFSETQ. This CDR3 has 14 residues. The DNA of the CDR3 is TGCGCCAGCAGCCCGGATCCTGAATTAGATGGCTACACCTTC. Its translation is CASSPDPELDGYTF.

This clone was seen a handful of times. The rearrangement uses TRBV18 and TRBJ1-2; TRBD1 agrees at 7 bases. The CDR3 is made up of 14 amino acids. Germline CDR1 reads KGHSH; CDR2 reads LQKENI. V trimming: 7 bases; J trimming: 8 bases; junction bases outside the gene matches: 13. The CDR3 nucleotides are TGTGCCAGCTTAAGGACAGGACTAACTAGAGGCTACACCTTC. Translating it yields CASLRTGLTRGYTF.

For this clone: This sample also contains other DNA sequences that code for the same CDR3. The rearrangement uses TRBV18 and TRBJ2-5, with 11 positions matching TRBD1. Germline V gives CDR1 KGHSH, CDR2 LQKENI. This CDR3 spans 14 amino acids. J lost 3 bases, V lost 3 bases, and 0 bases had no gene match. The DNA for the CDR3 is TGTGCCAGCTCACCGGGACAGGGGGAAGAGACCCAGTACTTC. Protein product: CASSPGQGEETQYF.

This chain connects TRBV6-5 to TRBJ2-2; D may be TRBD1 (6 bases). The CDR3 totals 15 residues. V was trimmed by 5 bases and J by 5 bases, leaving 15 bases between them. Germline-derived CDR1 and CDR2 are MNHEY and SVGAGI. This chain's CDR3 is CASSPGQGNTGELFF. The DNA for the CDR3 is TGTGCCAGCAGTCCCGGCCAGGGGAATACCGGGGAGCTGTTTTTT.

The chain is built from TRBV19 and TRBJ1-1; the D gene is possibly TRBD1 (6 bases). The germline V gene encodes CDR1 LNHDA and CDR2 SQIVND (reference sequence). The V and J ends lost 7 bases and 7 bases respectively, with 25 bases between them. This CDR3 has 16 residues. This chain's CDR3 is CASTFLGGANTDEAFF. The CDR3, as DNA: TGTGCCAGTACCTTTCTGGGGGGGGCGAACACTGATGAAGCTTTCTTT.

This clone showed up just once. CDR3 sequence (DNA): TGTGCCAGCAGCGTAGCTGATGGGGCGCGGGGCTACACCTTC. Translation: CASSVADGARGYTF. The chain links TRBV9 to TRBJ1-2; a possible D gene is TRBD1 (5 bases). Trimming took off 0 bases at V and 8 bases at J, with 14 bases between the two ends. The CDR3 has 14 amino acids. Germline-derived CDR1 and CDR2 are SGDLS and YYNGEE.

The rearrangement links TRBV6-5 to TRBJ2-7, with 11 bases aligning to TRBD2. The CDR3 runs 15 residues. V was clipped by 7 bases and J by 3 bases; unmatched bases: 8. Looked up from germline, CDR1 is MNHEY and CDR2 is SVGAGI. CDR3 sequence: CASTQGLAGGYEQYV. The DNA of the CDR3 is TGTGCCAGCACCCAGGGGCTAGCGGGAGGCTACGAGCAGTACGTC.

The chain is built from TRBV5-4 and TRBJ2-7; D call uncertain. Trimming removed 0 bases from V and 1 base from J, with 5 bases in between. Germline CDR1 reads SGHNT; CDR2 reads YYREEE (reference sequence). The CDR3 totals 13 residues. CDR3 amino acids: CASSLVASYEQYF. The CDR3 DNA follows: TGTGCCAGCAGCTTGGTGGCATCCTACGAGCAGTACTTC.

The chain recombines TRBV6-6 with TRBJ1-1; D is undetermined. There are 11 residues in the CDR3. With 5 bases removed from V and 5 bases from J, the gap between germline ends came to 6 bases. Germline CDR1 is MNHNY and CDR2 is SVGAGI (reference sequence). Here the CDR3 reads CASSPHTEAFF. DNA for the CDR3: TGTGCCAGCAGTCCCCATACTGAAGCTTTCTTT.

The chain combines TRBV27 with TRBJ2-5; TRBD2 is a possible D gene (6 bases). V was shortened by 5 bases and J by 2 bases, with 12 bases between the two germline ends. CDR1 is MNHEY, CDR2 SMNVEV, per germline (reference sequence). The CDR3 loop spans 14 amino acids. The CDR3 loop is CASSGHGGQETQYF. CDR3 nucleotides: TGTGCCAGCAGTGGACATGGGGGGCAAGAGACCCAGTACTTC.

The chain carries TRBV6-5 and TRBJ1-6; D is possibly TRBD1 (5 bases). Germline CDR1 reads MNHEY; CDR2 reads SVGAGI. The CDR3 has 15 residues. V lost 6 bases, J lost 6 bases, and 15 bases lay in between. CDR3 coding DNA: TGTGCCAGCAGACCTCAGGGTTTCTTTAATTCACCCCTCCACTTT. Its protein is CASRPQGFFNSPLHF.

Only one count was recorded for this clone. This sequence joins TRBV19 and TRBJ1-2; 11 bases agree with TRBD1. Germline CDR1 reads LNHDA; CDR2 reads SQIVND (reference sequence). V lost 3 bases to trimming and J lost 6 bases; unmatched junction nucleotides: 3. This CDR3 contains 14 residues. The CDR3 DNA sequence: TGTGCCAGTAGTATGGACAGGGGGCAGGATGGCTACACCTTC. Translated: CASSMDRGQDGYTF.

The chain joins TRBV7-2 to TRBJ2-7; 9 bases line up with TRBD1. V lost 5 bases to trimming and J lost 3 bases; unmatched junction nucleotides: 8. This CDR3 is 15 amino acids long. Germline loops: CDR1 SGHTA, CDR2 FQGNSA. In DNA, the CDR3 is TGTGCCAGCAGCGCAACAGGGGGCATGATCTACGAGCAGTACTTC. Translating gives CASSATGGMIYEQYF.

The V gene is TRBV19, the J gene TRBJ1-2; D remains ambiguous. The CDR3 has 12 amino acids. In germline, CDR1 is LNHDA, CDR2 SQIVND (reference sequence). Trimming cost V 6 bases and J 4 bases, with 9 bases left between them. CDR3 in amino acids: CASSGVGYGYTF. The DNA of the CDR3 is TGTGCCAGTAGCGGGGTGGGCTATGGCTACACCTTC.